Presented here are 19 T cell receptor beta chains from one specimen sequenced in a study of cytomegalovirus exposure and HLA in healthy donors. PCR amplification relied on 60 Vbeta primers (plus 13 Jbeta primers). Sequencing was performed with immunoSEQ multiplex PCR; in TCRdb, only in-frame clones are kept and a portion is missing. The sample holds over 100,000 clones, almost 70% seen once. The sample comprised PBMCs. These receptors came from a man between 25 and 39 years old in good health and CMV-seropositive.

V is TRBV4-2 and J is TRBJ2-1, with TRBD2 matching 8 bases. The germline gives CDR1 LGHNA, CDR2 YNFKEQ. This CDR3 spans 15 amino acids. Losses at the gene ends were 4 bases for V and 8 bases for J; bases not matched to a gene: 10. Here the CDR3 DNA reads TGTGCCAGCAGCCCCGGGGGGGCGTCGGACCATGAGCAGTTCTTC. Translation: CASSPGGASDHEQFF.

The genes are TRBV4-3 and TRBJ2-1; 9 nucleotides line up with TRBD1. Germline V gene lookup returns CDR1 LGHNA and CDR2 YSLEER. This CDR3 has 17 residues. The junction had 12 bases not matched to a gene; V was cut back by 3 bases and J by 6 bases. The CDR3: CASSHHLPGQGINEQFF. The CDR3 DNA reads TGCGCCAGCAGCCACCACTTACCGGGACAGGGTATCAATGAGCAGTTCTTC.

V usage is TRBV6-4 and J usage is TRBJ2-2; D may be TRBD2 (5 bases). Deletions cut 5 bases from V and 5 bases from J, with 12 bases between. Germline V gene sequence: CDR1 MRHNA, CDR2 SNTAGT. This CDR3 spans 14 amino acids. CDR3 sequence reads: CASSSSPGTGELFF. In DNA form, the CDR3 reads TGTGCCAGCAGTTCTAGCCCGGGGACCGGGGAGCTGTTTTTT.

This clone occurred once. In DNA, the CDR3 is TGTGCCAGTAGTATAGTTCGGGGACAGTATAGCAATCAGCCCCAGCATTTT. Protein product: CASSIVRGQYSNQPQHF. This chain links TRBV19 with TRBJ1-5; 7 nucleotides align to TRBD1. Per the germline V gene, CDR1 is LNHDA and CDR2 is SQIVND (reference sequence). J lost 0 bases, V lost 1 base, and 6 bases had no gene match. The CDR3 loop spans 17 amino acids.

V is TRBV5-1 and J is TRBJ1-1, with 10 bases lining up with TRBD1. This CDR3 region has 15 residues. Germline CDR1 reads SGHRS; CDR2 reads YFSETQ. V shed 3 bases and J 5 bases; nucleotides not matched to a gene: 7. The CDR3 nucleotides read TGCGCCAGCAGCTCACTCGGGACAGGGGAAACTGAAGCTTTCTTT. The encoded protein is CASSSLGTGETEAFF. The full variable domain, in which reference TRBV5-1 and TRBJ1-1 provide the parts outside the CDR3, is KAGVTQTPRYLIKTRGQQVTLSCSPISGHRSVSWYQQTPGQGLQFLFEYFSETQRNKGNFPGRFSGRQFSNSRSEMNVSTLELGDSALYLCASSSLGTGETEAFFGQGTRLTVV.

The chain links TRBV7-3 to TRBJ2-2; D is ambiguous. This CDR3 is built from 13 residues. CDR1 is SGHTA, CDR2 FQGTGA, per germline. V lost 4 bases, J lost 0 bases, and 3 bases lay in between. CDR3: CASSSSNTGELFF. The CDR3 DNA sequence: TGTGCCAGCAGCTCCTCGAACACCGGGGAGCTGTTTTTT.

The chain joins TRBV4-2 to TRBJ2-3, with D possibly being TRBD2 (7 bases). The germline V gene has CDR1 LGHNA and CDR2 YNFKEQ. The CDR3 is 16 amino acids. Trimming left V 1 base short and J 0 bases short, with 11 bases between. In DNA form, the CDR3 reads TGTGCCAGCAGCCAAGCCGGGGGGCGGAGCACAGATACGCAGTATTTT. Its protein is CASSQAGGRSTDTQYF.

The J gene is TRBJ2-7, the V gene TRBV12-5; D remains unclear. Germline V gene data show CDR1 as LGHNT and CDR2 as FRNRAP. Trimming stripped 6 bases from V and 0 bases from J, with 9 bases between. The CDR3 length is 13 residues. CDR3 sequence: CASGLLFSYEQYF. Written as DNA, the CDR3 is TGTGCTAGTGGACTCTTATTCTCCTACGAGCAGTACTTC.

V usage is TRBV4-1 and J usage is TRBJ1-2, with D hard to call. CDR3 size: 15 residues. Germline CDR1 is MGHRA and CDR2 is YSYEKL. Trimming stripped 2 bases from V and 4 bases from J, with 14 bases between. CDR3 nucleotides: TGCGCCAGCAGCCAATTGGTCCGAGACTCCTATGGCTACACCTTC. Translation gives CASSQLVRDSYGYTF.

V usage is TRBV19 and J usage is TRBJ1-1, with D maybe TRBD1 (6 bases). Germline loops: CDR1 LNHDA, CDR2 SQIVND (reference sequence). The CDR3 is 20 amino acids. The ends were cut back, 3 bases at V and 3 bases at J, with 29 bases in the middle. CDR3 nucleotides: TGTGCCAGTAGTATTCCTCAAACCTTGGACAGAAGTCGGTGGGACACTGAAGCTTTCTTT. Protein product: CASSIPQTLDRSRWDTEAFF.

Remarks on this clone: The junction departs from the called germline gene at one end, perhaps through a read error. The V gene is TRBV9, the J gene TRBJ2-7; 9 bases map to TRBD1. CDR3 size: 13 residues. Germline V gene sequence: CDR1 SGDLS, CDR2 YYNGEE. The CDR3, as DNA: TGTGCCAGCAGCTCCCAGGACAGGGGCGATCTCGACTTC. Translated: CASSSQDRGDLDF.

The chain links TRBV5-1 to TRBJ2-7, with D perhaps matching TRBD2 (5 bases). Trimming took off 4 bases at V and 3 bases at J, with 11 bases between the two ends. CDR1 and CDR2 from the germline V gene are SGHRS and YFSETQ. The CDR3 has 13 residues. CDR3 DNA sequence: TGCGCCAGCAGCGGGGAGATTGACTACGAGCAGTACGTC. It yields the protein CASSGEIDYEQYV.

The rearrangement joins TRBV6-1 to TRBJ2-7; D is uncertain. V was shortened by 2 bases and J by 5 bases, with 10 bases between the two germline ends. Germline-derived CDR1 and CDR2 are MNHNS and SASEGT. The CDR3 has 13 amino acids. CDR3 sequence reads: CASSESRSNEQYF. The CDR3 DNA reads TGTGCCAGCAGTGAAAGCAGGTCTAACGAGCAGTACTTC.

The J gene is TRBJ1-4, the V gene TRBV5-4; the match to TRBD1 covers 10 bases. Germline CDR1 and CDR2: SGHNT and YYREEE (reference sequence). The CDR3 is 17 amino acids. Trimming at V came to 3 bases and at J to 8 bases, leaving 13 bases not matched to a gene. The CDR3 is CASSSTGGGLRAEKLFF. The CDR3 nucleotides are TGTGCCAGCAGCTCGACAGGGGGCGGCCTGCGGGCGGAAAAACTGTTTTTT.

This chain joins TRBV18 and TRBJ1-2, with no clear D. Trimming pared 2 bases from V and 2 bases from J, leaving 6 bases between. CDR3 length equals 13 residues. Germline CDR1 reads KGHSH; CDR2 reads LQKENI. This CDR3 is CASSPNSNYGYTF. The CDR3 DNA reads as TGTGCCAGCTCACCAAACAGCAACTATGGCTACACCTTC.

A few counts support this clone. The chain links TRBV5-1 to TRBJ1-1; tentatively, D is TRBD1 (6 bases). Trimming removed 7 bases from V and 10 bases from J, with 17 bases in between. Germline CDR1 reads SGHRS; CDR2 reads YFSETQ. The CDR3 is made up of 12 amino acids. The CDR3 coding sequence is TGCGCCAGCCACTCTACAGGGTTTATAGCTTTCTTT. This encodes CASHSTGFIAFF. The full variable domain, in which reference TRBV5-1 and TRBJ1-1 provide the parts outside the CDR3, is KAGVTQTPRYLIKTRGQQVTLSCSPISGHRSVSWYQQTPGQGLQFLFEYFSETQRNKGNFPGRFSGRQFSNSRSEMNVSTLELGDSALYLCASHSTGFIAFFGQGTRLTVV.

The chain employs TRBV7-9 and TRBJ1-4; maybe TRBD1 (5 bases). There are 15 residues in the CDR3. CDR1 and CDR2 (germline): SEHNR, FQNEAQ (reference sequence). Trimming took off 3 bases at V and 3 bases at J, with 11 bases between the two ends. This CDR3 is CASSFGDSSNEKLFF. CDR3 DNA: TGTGCCAGCAGCTTTGGCGACAGTTCTAATGAAAAACTGTTTTTT. The full variable domain, completed using reference TRBV7-9 and TRBJ1-4, is DTGVSQNPRHKITKRGQNVTFRCDPISEHNRLYWYRQTLGQGPEFLTYFQNEAQLEKSRLLSDRFSAERPKGSFSTLEIQRTEQGDSAMYLCASSFGDSSNEKLFFGSGTQLSVL.

The genes are TRBV4-1 and TRBJ2-7, with 9 bases matching TRBD2. Unmatched junction bases numbered 2, after V lost 0 bases and J lost 2 bases. CDR3 length: 15 residues. CDR1 and CDR2 from the germline V gene are MGHRA and YSYEKL. CDR3 region: CASSQEASGTYEQYV. The CDR3, as DNA: TGCGCCAGCAGCCAAGAAGCTAGCGGGACCTACGAGCAGTACGTC.

The chain joins TRBV10-3 to TRBJ1-1, with a possible D match to TRBD1 (6 bases). The length of the CDR3 is 14 residues. The germline V and J ends were trimmed by 11 bases and 3 bases, with 19 bases remaining between them. Germline assignment: CDR1 ENHRY and CDR2 SYGVKD. The CDR3 DNA is TGTGCCGTTAAGCCCTCGACAGGCGACACTGAAGCTTTCTTT. Translated: CAVKPSTGDTEAFF.